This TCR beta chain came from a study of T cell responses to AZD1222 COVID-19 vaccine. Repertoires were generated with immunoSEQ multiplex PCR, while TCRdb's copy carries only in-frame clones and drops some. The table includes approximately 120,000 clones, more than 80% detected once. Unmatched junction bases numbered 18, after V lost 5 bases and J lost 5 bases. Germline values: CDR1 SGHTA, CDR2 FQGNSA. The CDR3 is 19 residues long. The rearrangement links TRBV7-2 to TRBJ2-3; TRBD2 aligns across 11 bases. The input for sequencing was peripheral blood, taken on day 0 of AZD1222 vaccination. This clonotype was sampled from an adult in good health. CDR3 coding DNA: TGTGCCAGCAGCCCGTTGACTAGCGGGGTGGTGCTTGTTATAGATACGCAGTATTTT. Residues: CASSPLTSGVVLVIDTQYF.